This is a list of T cell receptor beta chains from one sample in a study of cytomegalovirus exposure and HLA in healthy donors. Profiled with immunoSEQ multiplex PCR; TCRdb holds only in-frame clones, not every one. The sample yields 100,000 to 150,000 clones, roughly 70% seen once. The specimen sequenced was PBMCs. These receptors all come from a man aged 40-49 years in good health and CMV-seropositive. CDR3s include the opening cysteine and the closing phenylalanine or tryptophan. D genes are given only for firm matches. The size field is filled for only some rows; it gives once, few, many or a size class.

v_call: TRBV5-1
clone_size: NA
j_call: TRBJ1-4
d_call: NA
cdr3_nt: TGCGCCAGCAGCTTGGGACAGGCCACTAATGAAAAACTGTTTTTT
cdr3_aa: CASSLGQATNEKLFF

v_call: TRBV19
clone_size: NA
j_call: TRBJ1-5
d_call: TRBD1
cdr3_nt: TGTGCCAGTAGTATGACAGGGAACGGGCAGCCCCAGCATTTT
cdr3_aa: CASSMTGNGQPQHF

v_call: TRBV19
clone_size: once
j_call: TRBJ2-1
d_call: NA
cdr3_nt: TGTGCCAGTAGCAGAAGCGGAGAGCAGTTCTTC
cdr3_aa: CASSRSGEQFF

v_call: TRBV6-5
clone_size: NA
j_call: TRBJ1-5
d_call: NA
cdr3_nt: TGTGCCAGCAGCCCCCGGGGAGGGGTCCAGCCCCAGCATTTT
cdr3_aa: CASSPRGGVQPQHF

v_call: TRBV14
clone_size: NA
j_call: TRBJ1-2
d_call: NA
cdr3_nt: TGTGCCAGCAGCCAAGACGTTAATTGGGGCCGGTATGGCTACACCTTC
cdr3_aa: CASSQDVNWGRYGYTF

v_call: TRBV10-3
clone_size: NA
j_call: TRBJ2-7
d_call: NA
cdr3_nt: TGTGCCACGGGTTCTAGCTCCTACGAGCAGTACTTC
cdr3_aa: CATGSSSYEQYF

v_call: TRBV5-1
clone_size: NA
j_call: TRBJ2-4
d_call: TRBD1
cdr3_nt: TGCGCCAGCAGCTTCGGGACAGGCAAAAACATTCAGTACTTC
cdr3_aa: CASSFGTGKNIQYF

v_call: TRBV28
clone_size: NA
j_call: TRBJ1-4
d_call: NA
cdr3_nt: TGTGCCAGCAGTCAGACAGGAGAAAAACTGTTTTTT
cdr3_aa: CASSQTGEKLFF

v_call: TRBV6-4
clone_size: NA
j_call: TRBJ2-2
d_call: NA
cdr3_nt: TGTGCCAGCAGGCAGACAGTCAACACCGGGGAGCTGTTTTTT
cdr3_aa: CASRQTVNTGELFF

v_call: TRBV28
clone_size: NA
j_call: TRBJ2-6
d_call: NA
cdr3_nt: TGTGCCAGCAGACTAACAGGGAGCTCTGGGGCCAACGTCCTGACTTTC
cdr3_aa: CASRLTGSSGANVLTF

v_call: TRBV10-1
clone_size: NA
j_call: TRBJ2-7
d_call: NA
cdr3_nt: TGCGCCACCCGGCCCGGACTTATAGGTGAGCAGTACTTC
cdr3_aa: CATRPGLIGEQYF

v_call: TRBV5-1
clone_size: few
j_call: TRBJ2-7
d_call: TRBD1
cdr3_nt: TGCGCCAGCAGCTTGGCCACAGGGGGATCCTACGAGCAGTACTTC
cdr3_aa: CASSLATGGSYEQYF

v_call: TRBV10-3
clone_size: once
j_call: TRBJ1-1
d_call: TRBD1
cdr3_nt: TGTGCCATCAGTTGGGACAGCAGGACCCATAATACAAACACTGAAGCTTTCTTT
cdr3_aa: CAISWDSRTHNTNTEAFF

v_call: TRBV14
clone_size: once
j_call: TRBJ2-7
d_call: NA
cdr3_nt: TGTGCCAGCAGCCAAGTATACGAGCAGTACTTC
cdr3_aa: CASSQVYEQYF

v_call: TRBV5-1
clone_size: NA
j_call: TRBJ2-3
d_call: TRBD2
cdr3_nt: TGCGCCACCCGTTTGGGACTAGCGGGGAGTGATACGCAGTATTTT
cdr3_aa: CATRLGLAGSDTQYF

v_call: TRBV2
clone_size: NA
j_call: TRBJ1-2
d_call: TRBD1
cdr3_nt: TGTGCCAGCAGTGCAGACAGGGTTGGCTCTGGCTACACCTTC
cdr3_aa: CASSADRVGSGYTF

v_call: TRBV7-2
clone_size: few
j_call: TRBJ1-3
d_call: NA
cdr3_nt: TGTGCCAGCAGCTTATACGGCTCTGGAAACACCATATATTTT
cdr3_aa: CASSLYGSGNTIYF

v_call: TRBV7-2
clone_size: NA
j_call: TRBJ1-3
d_call: TRBD1
cdr3_nt: TGTGCCAGCAGTTTTTCCGGGACAGGGTCTGGAAACACCATATATTTT
cdr3_aa: CASSFSGTGSGNTIYF

v_call: TRBV21-1
clone_size: NA
j_call: TRBJ1-1
d_call: NA
cdr3_nt: TGTGCCAGCAGCAAAGAAGAACAGGGCACTGAAGCTTTCTTT
cdr3_aa: CASSKEEQGTEAFF

v_call: TRBV29-1
clone_size: NA
j_call: TRBJ2-3
d_call: NA
cdr3_nt: TGCAGCGTTGCGGTCTCCCCCACAGATACGCAGTATTTT
cdr3_aa: CSVAVSPTDTQYF

v_call: TRBV4-2
clone_size: NA
j_call: TRBJ2-1
d_call: TRBD1
cdr3_nt: TGTGCCAGCAGCCAAGAAAGGGACAGGGTTTTGAATGAGCAGTTCTTC
cdr3_aa: CASSQERDRVLNEQFF

v_call: TRBV4-1
clone_size: few
j_call: TRBJ2-7
d_call: NA
cdr3_nt: TGCGCCAGCAGCCAAGTACCGGGGTACGAGCAGTACTTC
cdr3_aa: CASSQVPGYEQYF

v_call: TRBV11-2
clone_size: NA
j_call: TRBJ2-3
d_call: NA
cdr3_nt: TGTGCCAGCAGCCCCGACTACTTTAGCACAGATACGCAGTATTTT
cdr3_aa: CASSPDYFSTDTQYF